This TCR beta chain was found in a study of CD4 T cells in relation to SARS-CoV-2 and coronaviruses (dated by TCRdb to the early 2020s). Background on the whole study: In the ViraFEST assay, PBMCs were grown with antigen for around ten days, and TCR beta CDR3s were then sequenced to identify antigen-specific clonal expansions. The Adaptive Biotechnologies TCR-sequencing kit was used to sequence samples from three pre-COVID donors and the naive versus memory experiments, while other data came from Illumina-based sequencing. For other donors in the study, expansion assays were sequenced with a different, Illumina-based TCR-beta assay. Patient-derived lymphoblastoid cell lines were used to map the HLA restriction of shared crossreactive spike epitopes. The roughly 12 convalescent patients included 8 males and 4 females; two subjects were Hispanic. At the level of individual TCR clonotypes, the study measured memory CD4+ T cell crossreactivity between SARS-CoV-2 spike protein and common cold coronavirus spike proteins. The full convalescent cohort of 12 patients had a median age of approximately 35 years, ranging from roughly 21 to 80 years.

The CDR3 has 12 amino acids, counting the end cysteine and phenylalanine. The entry retains the CDR3 DNA only, 36 bases that are in frame from base 1. V and J are truncated by 5 bases and 7 bases respectively, leaving an intervening sequence of 11 bases. Via the germline V gene (reference sequence), CDR1 is MNHEY and CDR2 SMNVEV. Survey-level immunoSEQ TCR-beta sequencing was performed on DNA from CEF-cultured naive and memory CD4+ T cells. The original methods were these. During preprocessing, nonproductive sequences were removed, along with CDR3s that did not begin with C, did not end with F or W, or were shorter than 7 amino acids. The MANAFEST web app was used to call antigen-specific clonotypes on the basis of expansion compared with the reference and with other culture wells. A clone counted as positive if significantly expanded in 2 of 3 replicate wells versus the reference culture at FDR below 0.05. A further requirement for positive clones was significant expansion compared with all other tandem wells, along with an odds ratio above 5. Cultured and uncultured naive and memory CD4+ repertoires were searched for previously identified spike- and CEF-reactive CDR3s. CDR3 homology was measured as pairwise Levenshtein distance, computed with the stringdist R package after trimming three terminal residues from each end. TCRdb mirrors the immuneACCESS table, restricted to in-frame sequences. Some clones are absent from its copies; in checked studies, under half trace to an unresolved V gene, and the reason for the others is unknown. V and J calls plus clone size are reproduced from that table; the DNA served to infer D and trimming. For this sample there are tens of thousands of clones; 65% to 80% appear just once. Around 3.1% of the sample rests with the top ten.

Findings and caveats that apply to the study as a whole: Sequencing naive versus memory cells indicated that the assay picks up memory recall responses, not primary responses primed during culture. Compared with monoreactive clones, crossreactive clones had significantly weaker SARS-CoV-2-driven expansion, a result consistent with antigenic imprinting. The study was constrained by small numbers of patients and of tested TCRs. In roughly 70% of donors, memory CD4+ clonotypes turned up that crossrecognized SARS-CoV-2 and at least one common cold coronavirus spike. Since the crossreactivity analysis centred on spike protein, crossreactivity against other viral proteins was not assessed. No donor contributed both pre-pandemic and post-infection samples, which limited tracing the source of pre-existing responses.

Naive and memory CD4+ T cells were separated from cryopreserved PBMCs through CD4 enrichment, which was followed by EasySep naive CD4+ T cell enrichment. For more than eight days, approximately 10^5 sorted naive or memory CD4+ T cells were cultured together with CEF peptides and T cell-depleted PBMCs at a 1:1 ratio. Triplicate replicate wells were generally used for each peptide culture condition. Ficoll-Paque PLUS gradient centrifugation was used to isolate PBMCs from either whole blood or leukapheresis product. PBMCs were either cryopreserved at -140 degrees C or used fresh in the expansion assay. The QIAamp Micro DNA Kit was used to extract genomic DNA from the CD4+ T cells. As concerns this clone: Its antigen is unknown. No base qualities exist here, and no much larger clone lies one base off it.

The TCR originated in an adult with COVID-19. The specimen sequenced was memory CD4+ T cells from PBMCs, cultured in vitro. This specimen's cell subset or site label, interpreted: memory (non-naive) CD4+ T cells. Recombination connected TRBV27 to TRBJ2-5; the D region is possibly TRBD1 or TRBD2, each matching across 6 bases. The DNA sequence follows: TGTGCCAGCAGTGAGGGGGGTGGGACCCAGTACTTC. It is translated as CASSEGGGTQYF.